A selection of T cell receptor beta chains follows, all from one sample in a study of cytotoxic CD8 clonotypes in ibrutinib-treated CLL. Profiling relied on immunoSEQ multiplex PCR, and the TCRdb table lists in-frame clones only, not all of them. The sample contains approximately 120,000 clones, about 53% of which appear only once. The sequenced sample was PBMCs, obtained after 24 months of ibrutinib treatment. The receptors here all came from a human donor with chronic lymphocytic leukemia. The CDR3 runs from the conserved cysteine through the conserved F or W. The D gene is left open where the match is weak. Not every row has a clone size; where given, it reads once, few, many or a size class.

clone_size	j_call	v_call	d_call	cdr3_nt	cdr3_aa
few	TRBJ2-5	TRBV28	.	TGTGCCAGCAGTTTTGGAGAGACCCAGTACTTC	CASSFGETQYF
few	TRBJ2-2	TRBV9	.	TGTGCCAGCAGCGTCGTGGCAGGGGACACCGGGGAGCTGTTTTTT	CASSVVAGDTGELFF
.	TRBJ2-1	TRBV5-6	TRBD2	TGTGCCAGCAGCTCACCAACGACTGTCGGGAGCGGGGCCAATGAGCAGTTCTTC	CASSSPTTVGSGANEQFF
.	TRBJ1-1	TRBV18	TRBD1	TGTGCCAGCTCGCTCCGGGACAGGGGCACTGAAGCTTTCTTT	CASSLRDRGTEAFF
.	TRBJ2-1	TRBV5-6	TRBD2	TGTGCCAGCACAACCGGGACTAGCTCCTACAATGAGCAGTTCTTC	CASTTGTSSYNEQFF
.	TRBJ1-2	TRBV28	TRBD1	TGTGCCAGCAGTATAGCCGGGACAGGCGGAATCTATGGCTACACCTTC	CASSIAGTGGIYGYTF
.	TRBJ1-1	TRBV21-1	.	TGTGCCAGCAGCAAAGAGTGGGGACAGGGGGAATCGATGAACACTGAAGCTTTCTTT	CASSKEWGQGESMNTEAFF
.	TRBJ2-2	TRBV2	TRBD2	TGTGCCAGCAGGTCTAGCGGGGGGAACACCGGGGAGCTGTTTTTT	CASRSSGGNTGELFF
.	TRBJ2-2	TRBV28	.	TGTGCCAGCAGTTTGGTTCACCTCGCGACTAGGGGTCAAACCGGGGAGCTGTTTTTT	CASSLVHLATRGQTGELFF
few	TRBJ2-3	TRBV5-1	TRBD1	TGCGCCAGCAGCCCGGGGGGACAGGGGCCCACAGATACGCAGTATTTT	CASSPGGQGPTDTQYF
.	TRBJ2-7	TRBV30	TRBD1	TGTGCCTGGACCTCCCTCGTCACAGGGGCTACCTACGAGCAGTACTTC	CAWTSLVTGATYEQYF
.	TRBJ2-7	TRBV7-3	.	TGTGCCAGCAGCTCAGGGATTTCTTACGAGCAGTACTTC	CASSSGISYEQYF
few	TRBJ1-5	TRBV25-1	TRBD1	TGTGCCAGCAGTGGGACAGGGCCCAGCAATCAGCCCCAGCATTTT	CASSGTGPSNQPQHF
few	TRBJ2-1	TRBV18	.	TGTGCCAGCTCACCACCGCCAGGTGGGCTGCAGTTCTTC	CASSPPPGGLQFF
once	TRBJ1-1	TRBV18	.	TGTGCCAGCTCACGACCGAACACTGAAGCTTTCTTT	CASSRPNTEAFF
many	TRBJ1-1	TRBV11-2	.	TGTGCCAGCAGCTTAAACTATGGTTTAATTGGCAGGGAAGGCACTGAAGCTTTCTTT	CASSLNYGLIGREGTEAFF
few	TRBJ2-7	TRBV5-1	.	TGCGCCAGCAGCTCGGACGGAAGCTCCTACGAGCAGTACTTC	CASSSDGSSYEQYF
once	TRBJ2-7	TRBV9	.	TGTGCCAGCAGTGGGGACACAGGGCTCGCGGAGCAGTACTTC	CASSGDTGLAEQYF
.	TRBJ1-4	TRBV29-1	.	TGCAGCGTTGCAGGTATTTCAGCAACTAATGAAAAACTGTTTTTT	CSVAGISATNEKLFF
once	TRBJ1-3	TRBV7-3	.	TGTGCCAGCCAGGGGCGGGCTGGAAACACCATATATTTT	CASQGRAGNTIYF
.	TRBJ1-4	TRBV7-9	.	TGTGCCAGCAGCCTAGGGGAGGTGGATGAAAAACTGTTTTTT	CASSLGEVDEKLFF
.	TRBJ1-2	TRBV5-1	TRBD1	TGCGCCAGCAGTACTTCCCTCGCGGGACAGGGTTACTATGGCTACACCTTC	CASSTSLAGQGYYGYTF
.	TRBJ2-7	TRBV5-1	.	TGCGCCAGCAGCTTATACAGGACGAGCTCCTACGAGCAGTACTTC	CASSLYRTSSYEQYF
few	TRBJ2-3	TRBV2	.	TGTGCCAGCAGTGTGGAGGCTGGTAATACGCAGTATTTT	CASSVEAGNTQYF
.	TRBJ1-1	TRBV23-1	.	TGCGCCAGCACGGGGGTTACTGAAGCTTTCTTT	CASTGVTEAFF
few	TRBJ2-2	TRBV7-6	TRBD1	TGTGCCAGTCGCCAGGGGGTAACCGGGGAGCTGTTTTTT	CASRQGVTGELFF
.	TRBJ1-2	TRBV29-1	.	TGCAGCGTTGCGACAGGTTCTAACTATGGCTACACCTTC	CSVATGSNYGYTF
.	TRBJ1-1	TRBV7-9	TRBD1	TGTGCCAGCACCCCATCCGGGACAGGTGAAGCTTTCTTT	CASTPSGTGEAFF
once	TRBJ2-3	TRBV5-1	TRBD1	TGCGCCAGCAGCTGGTCCGGGACAGGGGGTTCTACGCAGTATTTT	CASSWSGTGGSTQYF
.	TRBJ2-7	TRBV9	.	TGTGCCAGCAGTACAGGGCTCAGCTCCTACGAGCAGTACTTC	CASSTGLSSYEQYF
few	TRBJ2-7	TRBV19	.	TGTGCCAGTAGTCCCCGGCAGGGGAGGGACGAGCAGTACTTC	CASSPRQGRDEQYF
few	TRBJ2-1	TRBV5-6	TRBD1	TGTGCCAGCACGCTAGGGACAGGGAGGAATGAGCAGTTCTTC	CASTLGTGRNEQFF
.	TRBJ1-4	TRBV28	.	TGTGCCAGCAGTTTAGGGGAACAAAAACTGTTTTTT	CASSLGEQKLFF
.	TRBJ2-5	TRBV6-6	.	TGTGCCAGCAGTTACTCGCTGACAAAAGAGACCCAGTACTTC	CASSYSLTKETQYF
many	TRBJ1-6	TRBV14	.	TGTGCCAGCAGCCAAGCAGGGCCTGCCTATTCACCCCTCCACTTT	CASSQAGPAYSPLHF
.	TRBJ2-7	TRBV6-1	.	TGTGCCAGCACTCCCTCTGACGGCCCTCTCTACGAGCAGTACTTC	CASTPSDGPLYEQYF
.	TRBJ2-1	TRBV30	.	TGTGCCTGGAGCTCCCTCAATGAGCAGTTCTTC	CAWSSLNEQFF
.	TRBJ1-3	TRBV7-9	.	TGTGCCAGCAGCTTAGAAAGGACAGCCGGAAACACCATATATTTT	CASSLERTAGNTIYF
few	TRBJ2-3	TRBV11-2	.	TGTGCCAGCACCCCCGCGGGGGCCCGGGCAGATACGCAGTATTTT	CASTPAGARADTQYF
.	TRBJ1-1	TRBV2	.	TGTGCCAGCACGGCGGAATCGAACACTGAAGCTTTCTTT	CASTAESNTEAFF
.	TRBJ1-1	TRBV6-5	TRBD1	TGTGCCAGCGCCCGTACGCTACAAACAGGGGCTGAAGCTTTCTTT	CASARTLQTGAEAFF